The 20 T cell receptor beta chains given below trace back to one sample, sequenced in a study of cytotoxic CD8 clonotypes in ibrutinib-treated CLL. The method was immunoSEQ multiplex PCR; TCRdb's version includes in-frame clones alone and lacks a portion of them. Of more than 55,000 clones detected, roughly 70% appear once; the ten largest clones hold about 39%. Sample: PBMCs, taken after 12 months of ibrutinib treatment. Every receptor here comes from a human donor with chronic lymphocytic leukemia.

The rearrangement uses TRBV5-5 and TRBJ2-5, with 8 bases fitting TRBD1. V dropped 4 bases and J dropped 7; count of bases not matched to a gene: 6. The CDR3 spans 13 residues. The germline gives CDR1 SGHKS, CDR2 YYEKEE (reference sequence). The CDR3 DNA reads TGTGCCAGCAGCCCTGGACAGGGAAGGACCCAGTACTTC. Encoded protein: CASSPGQGRTQYF.

In its sample, this clone was seen a few times. The CDR3 reads CASGSGLTSYEQYF. The CDR3 bases are TGTGCCAGCGGGAGCGGGTTAACATCCTACGAGCAGTACTTC. The J gene is TRBJ2-7, the V gene TRBV5-4, with D tentatively TRBD2 (6 bases). Germline V gene lookup returns CDR1 SGHNT and CDR2 YYREEE (reference sequence). This CDR3 is 14 amino acids long. V was pared by 7 bases and J by 1 base, with 15 bases between.

The chain uses TRBV18 and TRBJ2-1, with a tentative D call TRBD2 (6 bases). This CDR3 comprises 17 residues. CDR1 is KGHSH, CDR2 LQKENI, per germline. Trimming removed 3 bases at V and 4 bases at J, with 19 bases between. In DNA form, the CDR3 reads TGTGCCAGCTCACCCGATCGGGCCAGCGGGCTTTACAATGAGCAGTTCTTC. Translation: CASSPDRASGLYNEQFF.

The rearrangement links TRBV6-1 to TRBJ2-3; maybe TRBD2 (6 bases). Trimming shortened V by 2 bases and J by 1 base, and 13 bases separated the two germline ends. The CDR3 length is 16 residues. Germline values: CDR1 MNHNS, CDR2 SASEGT. The CDR3 protein is CASSERSGARTDTQYF. The CDR3 DNA sequence: TGTGCCAGCAGTGAACGGTCGGGAGCGCGCACAGATACGCAGTATTTT.

This chain connects TRBV7-8 to TRBJ2-2; D is undetermined. The CDR3 sequence is 13 residues long. V lost 5 bases and J 2 bases, leaving 6 bases between the germline ends. Germline V gene sequence: CDR1 SGHVS, CDR2 FQNEAQ. CDR3 sequence (DNA): TGTGCCAGCAGCACCCAAAACACCGGGGAGCTGTTTTTT. It yields the protein CASSTQNTGELFF.

This clone has only one observation. The chain joins TRBV7-2 to TRBJ1-1; D unclear. CDR1 is SGHTA and CDR2 is FQGNSA in the germline V gene. CDR3 length equals 14 residues. V dropped 2 bases and J dropped 5 bases, with 12 bases sitting between them. CDR3 nucleotide sequence: TGTGCCAGCAGCTTAAGGGCAGCTGGAACTGAAGCTTTCTTT. Its translation is CASSLRAAGTEAFF.

The chain recombines TRBV19 with TRBJ2-6; the match to TRBD1 covers 8 bases. Germline V gives CDR1 LNHDA, CDR2 SQIVND (reference sequence). The CDR3 has 17 residues. Trimming at V came to 3 bases and at J to 3 bases, leaving 7 bases not matched to a gene. This CDR3 reads CASSIEQGGFGANVLTF. The CDR3 region has the DNA TGTGCCAGTAGTATCGAACAGGGGGGATTTGGGGCCAACGTCCTGACTTTC.

The genes are TRBV18 and TRBJ2-7; possibly TRBD1 for D (6 bases). V lost 2 bases and J lost 3, with 11 bases in between. Per germline, CDR1 KGHSH and CDR2 LQKENI. There are 14 residues in the CDR3. CDR3 sequence: CASSPSQGIYEQYF. The CDR3, as DNA: TGTGCCAGCTCACCATCGCAGGGGATCTACGAGCAGTACTTC. The whole variable domain, filled in from reference TRBV18 and TRBJ2-7, reads NAGVMQNPRHLVRRRGQEARLRCSPMKGHSHVYWYRQLPEEGLKFMVYLQKENIIDESGMPKERFSAEFPKEGPSILRIQQVVRGDSAAYFCASSPSQGIYEQYFGPGTRLTVT.

This clone was observed a few times. The rearrangement joins TRBV13 to TRBJ2-7; 13 bases agree with TRBD2. The CDR3 totals 18 residues. V lost 5 bases to trimming and J lost 5 bases; unmatched junction nucleotides: 15. Per the germline V gene, CDR1 is PRHDT and CDR2 is FYEKMQ (reference sequence). The CDR3 DNA sequence: TGTGCCAGCAGCCCTCGGGGACTAGCGGGACGGGGGACGGACGAGCAGTACTTC. It specifies CASSPRGLAGRGTDEQYF.

The chain employs TRBV2 and TRBJ2-7; 9 nucleotides line up with TRBD1. The CDR3 loop spans 12 amino acids. The ends lost 8 bases at V and 6 bases at J; junction bases unmatched: 5. Germline V gene sequence: CDR1 SNHLY, CDR2 FYNNEI. The DNA of the CDR3 is TGTGCCAGCCGGGGACAGGGTGGCGAGCAGTACTTC. Encoded protein: CASRGQGGEQYF.

This clone turned up a few times. This chain uses TRBV2 with TRBJ1-1; possible D gene TRBD1, 5 bases. V dropped 7 bases and J dropped 7 bases, with 13 bases sitting between them. There are 12 residues in the CDR3. The germline V gene encodes CDR1 SNHLY and CDR2 FYNNEI. The CDR3 reads CASNGARGEAFF. CDR3 bases: TGTGCCAGCAATGGGGCCCGGGGTGAAGCTTTCTTT.

The sample holds a few counts of this clone. This chain's CDR3 is CASTATKGYYRVLGDSYEQYF. CDR3 coding DNA: TGTGCCAGCACCGCGACGAAAGGGTATTACAGGGTCTTAGGGGATTCCTACGAGCAGTACTTC. The chain has TRBV21-1 and TRBJ2-7; the table calls TRBD1, which could not be checked here. TRBV21-1 is tagged as a pseudogene. The CDR3 is 21 amino acids.

V usage is TRBV30 and J usage is TRBJ1-6; D gene uncertain. The CDR3 has 14 residues. CDR1 GTSNPN and CDR2 SVGIG come from the germline V gene (reference sequence). Trimming took 3 bases from V and 6 from J, leaving 12 bases between them. CDR3 in DNA: TGTGCCTGGAGCCCCCTGACGGGTAATTCACCCCTCCACTTT. It translates to CAWSPLTGNSPLHF.

V and J are TRBV11-2 and TRBJ2-3, with TRBD1 as a possible D gene (5 bases). This CDR3 is built from 16 residues. In germline, CDR1 is SGHAT, CDR2 FQNNGV. V was cut by 0 bases and J by 3 bases, with 13 bases left in between. CDR3 region: CASSLDRTGPTDTQYF. The CDR3 DNA follows: TGTGCCAGCAGCTTAGATCGAACAGGTCCTACAGATACGCAGTATTTT.

The V call is TRBV10-3, the J call TRBJ2-2, with D maybe TRBD1 (6 bases). V was trimmed by 4 bases and J by 6 bases, leaving 12 bases between them. The length of the CDR3 is 14 residues. Germline CDR1 and CDR2: ENHRY and SYGVKD. CDR3 nucleotides: TGTGCCATCAGTGCCGCCCAGGGGCCCGGGGAGCTGTTTTTT. Its protein is CAISAAQGPGELFF.

This chain connects TRBV30 to TRBJ1-2, with 7 bases identical to TRBD1. The germline CDR1 and CDR2 sequences are GTSNPN and SVGIG (reference sequence). V trimming: 0 bases; J trimming: 4 bases; junction bases outside the gene matches: 14. This CDR3 is 17 amino acids long. In DNA form, the CDR3 reads TGTGCCTGGAGTGTAGGAGGGACAGCTCTAGCTCGCTATGGCTACACCTTC. As protein: CAWSVGGTALARYGYTF.

V usage is TRBV7-9 and J usage is TRBJ2-5, with 9 bases matching TRBD1. Germline V CDR1 and CDR2: SEHNR, FQNEAQ (reference sequence). With 5 bases clipped from V and 2 bases from J, the junction kept 12 bases outside the gene matches. The length of the CDR3 is 17 residues. CDR3 in DNA: TGTGCCAGCAGCCCTAGATGGGACAGGGTCTCTCAAGAGACCCAGTACTTC. Translated: CASSPRWDRVSQETQYF.

The chain recombines TRBV30 with TRBJ1-5; D might be TRBD1 (6 bases). Germline CDR1 GTSNPN, CDR2 SVGIG (reference sequence). The V gene lost 1 base and the J gene lost 2 bases, with 6 bases spanning the gap. This CDR3 has 13 residues. The CDR3 is CAWSEGGNQPQHF. CDR3 nucleotide sequence: TGTGCCTGGAGTGAGGGGGGCAATCAGCCCCAGCATTTT.

The chain employs TRBV6-5 and TRBJ2-7; 14 bases map to TRBD2. The V segment lost 6 bases and the J segment 2 bases; nucleotides outside the gene matches: 3. The CDR3 is 15 amino acids. Per the germline V gene, CDR1 is MNHEY and CDR2 is SVGAGI. DNA of the CDR3: TGTGCCAGCAGGGGACTAGCGGGGGCTACCTACGAGCAGTACTTC. Its translation is CASRGLAGATYEQYF.

V usage is TRBV11-3 and J usage is TRBJ2-3; D remains unclear. The germline V gene encodes CDR1 SGHNT and CDR2 YENEEA. Trimming removed 5 bases at V and 0 bases at J, with 18 bases between. The CDR3 extends over 17 amino acids. The CDR3 reads CASSRSSPISSTDTQYF. The CDR3 DNA sequence: TGTGCCAGCAGCCGATCATCCCCGATCTCTAGCACAGATACGCAGTATTTT.